This TCR beta chain was observed in a study of blood T cells in healthy people across ages. The study's findings and limits: Roughly linearly, TCR beta diversity per million T cells fell as age increased.

A second PCR, run for roughly 7 to 12 cycles, used a sample-barcoded 5' primer plus a J-beta primer mix. MiXCR, applied by TCRdb to the 5' RACE reads, yields one record per CDR3 protein. The sample carries 700,000 to 1,000,000 distinct CDR3 sequences, under 45% recorded once. Per the germline V gene, CDR1 is MNHNS and CDR2 is SASEGT. The CDR3 sequence is 15 residues long. The junction had 6 bases not matched to a gene; V was cut back by 1 base and J by 10 bases. This clonotype was counted a single time. The target antigen is unknown. This chain joins TRBV6-1 and TRBJ2-1; 11 positions agree with TRBD1. This clonotype originated in a man in his sixties in good health. The sample consisted of blood. The CDR3 loop is CASSEVGQGAVEQFF. CDR3 in DNA: TGTGCCAGCAGTGAAGTAGGACAGGGGGCGGTCGAGCAGTTCTTC.